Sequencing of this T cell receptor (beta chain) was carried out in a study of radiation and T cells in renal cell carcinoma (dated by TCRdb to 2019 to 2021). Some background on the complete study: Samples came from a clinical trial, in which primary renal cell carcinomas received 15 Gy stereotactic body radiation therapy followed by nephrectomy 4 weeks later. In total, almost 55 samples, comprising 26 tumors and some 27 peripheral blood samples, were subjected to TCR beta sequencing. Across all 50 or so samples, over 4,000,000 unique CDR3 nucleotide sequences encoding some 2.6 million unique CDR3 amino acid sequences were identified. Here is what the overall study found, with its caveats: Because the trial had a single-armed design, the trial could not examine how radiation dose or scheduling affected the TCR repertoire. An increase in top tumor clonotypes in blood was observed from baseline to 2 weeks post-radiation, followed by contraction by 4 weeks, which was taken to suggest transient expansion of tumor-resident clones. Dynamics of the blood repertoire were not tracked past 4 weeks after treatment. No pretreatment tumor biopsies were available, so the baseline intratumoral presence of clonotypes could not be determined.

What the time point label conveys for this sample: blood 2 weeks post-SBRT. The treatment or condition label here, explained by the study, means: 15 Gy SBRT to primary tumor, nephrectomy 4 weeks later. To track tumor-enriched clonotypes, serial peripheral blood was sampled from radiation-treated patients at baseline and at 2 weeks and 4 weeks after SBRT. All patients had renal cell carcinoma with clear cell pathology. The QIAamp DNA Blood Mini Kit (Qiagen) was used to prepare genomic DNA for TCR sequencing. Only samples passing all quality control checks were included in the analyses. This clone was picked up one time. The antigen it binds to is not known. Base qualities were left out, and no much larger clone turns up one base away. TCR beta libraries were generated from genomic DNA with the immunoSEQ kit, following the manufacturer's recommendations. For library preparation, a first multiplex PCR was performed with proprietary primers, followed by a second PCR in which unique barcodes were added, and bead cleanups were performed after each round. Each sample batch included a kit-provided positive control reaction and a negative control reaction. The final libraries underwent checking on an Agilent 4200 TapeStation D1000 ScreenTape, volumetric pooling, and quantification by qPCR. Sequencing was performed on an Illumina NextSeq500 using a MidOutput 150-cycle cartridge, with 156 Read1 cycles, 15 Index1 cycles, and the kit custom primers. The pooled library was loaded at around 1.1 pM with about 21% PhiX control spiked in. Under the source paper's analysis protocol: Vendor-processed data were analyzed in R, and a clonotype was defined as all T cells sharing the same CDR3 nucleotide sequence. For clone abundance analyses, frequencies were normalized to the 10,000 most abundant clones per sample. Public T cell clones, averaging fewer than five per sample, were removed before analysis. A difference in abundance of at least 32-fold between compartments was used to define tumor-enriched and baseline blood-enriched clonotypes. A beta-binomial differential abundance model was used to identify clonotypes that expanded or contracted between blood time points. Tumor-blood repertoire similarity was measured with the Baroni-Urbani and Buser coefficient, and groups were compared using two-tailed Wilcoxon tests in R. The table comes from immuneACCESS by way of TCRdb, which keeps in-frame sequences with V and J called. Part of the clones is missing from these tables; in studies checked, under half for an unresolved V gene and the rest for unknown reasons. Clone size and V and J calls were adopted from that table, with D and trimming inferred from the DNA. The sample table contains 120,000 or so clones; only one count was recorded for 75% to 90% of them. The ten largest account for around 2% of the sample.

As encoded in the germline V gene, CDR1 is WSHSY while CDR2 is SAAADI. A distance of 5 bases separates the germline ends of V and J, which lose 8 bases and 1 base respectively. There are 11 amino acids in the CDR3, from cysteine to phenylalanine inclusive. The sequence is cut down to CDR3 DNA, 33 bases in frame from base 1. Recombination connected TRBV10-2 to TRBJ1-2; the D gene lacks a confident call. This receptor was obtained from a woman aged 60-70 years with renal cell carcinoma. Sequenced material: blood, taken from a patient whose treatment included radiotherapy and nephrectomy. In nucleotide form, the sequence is TGCGCCAGCCTTCATAACTATGGCTACACCTTC. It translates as CASLHNYGYTF.